This T cell receptor (beta chain) was recovered during a study of cytomegalovirus exposure and HLA in healthy donors. Overall study results and limits: In a later analysis, productive TCRs from donors in an Asian-associated ancestry cluster reportedly carried fewer N-insertions than the cohort mean. V- and J-gene trimming of TCR beta was linked (in a later analysis) to a missense DCLRE1C variant. Common viral pathogens seemed, in a later analysis, to connect with several of the most significant clusters.

This clone was picked up a small number of times. Antigen specificity is unknown. The PCR used 60 Vbeta and 13 Jbeta primers. Clones were read by immunoSEQ multiplex PCR, and TCRdb kept only the in-frame ones, dropping some. Altogether approximately 160,000 clones are present, 80% being singletons, with the ten largest covering roughly 10%. Sequencing was done on a sample of PBMCs. The receptor's source is a man aged 18 to 29 in good health and CMV-seropositive.

The CDR3 sequence: CASSLGTSGMNEQFF. CDR3 coding DNA: TGTGCCAGCAGTTTAGGGACTAGCGGGATGAATGAGCAGTTCTTC. The chain combines TRBV27 with TRBJ2-1; TRBD2 aligns across 13 bases. The CDR3 is 15 residues long. Per germline, CDR1 MNHEY and CDR2 SMNVEV (reference sequence). V was clipped by 2 bases and J by 7 bases; unmatched bases: 2.